This TCR beta chain was captured in a study of CD8+ T cells in alopecia areata. Sequencing templates came from extracted RNA that was reverse transcribed into cDNA. Clones were sequenced by immunoSEQ multiplex PCR, and TCRdb holds only the in-frame ones, with some missing. The sample offers roughly 260,000 clones and no singletons, the top ten holding 0.9% to 1.5%. Concerning this clone: No antigen is known for it. Mouse gene names apply. The read ends 4 residues before the CDR3 terminus; that terminus is restored from the germline J gene. Additional DNA sequences in this sample encode the identical CDR3.

Study outcomes and limitations: Scalp specimens additionally yield sequences from normal skin's resident alphabeta T cells.

Pooled cells of cutaneous lymph node origin were sorted on CD4, CD8alpha, NKG2D, NKG2ACE and other markers. CDR1 and CDR2 (germline): FNHDT, SITEND (reference sequence). The CDR3 loop spans 15 amino acids. J gave up 0 bases and V 3 bases, and 2 bases lay outside the gene matches. The chain is built from TRBV19 and TRBJ2-2; 7 bases fit TRBD1. Sequenced sample: CD4+ T cells sorted from a lymph node. This TCR came from a C3H/HeJ mouse with alopecia areata. For this strain, the MHC haplotype corresponds to H2-k. The CDR3: CASSTGTANTGQLYF. The covered CDR3 bases are TGTGCCAGCAGTACCGGGACAGCAAACACCGGG.